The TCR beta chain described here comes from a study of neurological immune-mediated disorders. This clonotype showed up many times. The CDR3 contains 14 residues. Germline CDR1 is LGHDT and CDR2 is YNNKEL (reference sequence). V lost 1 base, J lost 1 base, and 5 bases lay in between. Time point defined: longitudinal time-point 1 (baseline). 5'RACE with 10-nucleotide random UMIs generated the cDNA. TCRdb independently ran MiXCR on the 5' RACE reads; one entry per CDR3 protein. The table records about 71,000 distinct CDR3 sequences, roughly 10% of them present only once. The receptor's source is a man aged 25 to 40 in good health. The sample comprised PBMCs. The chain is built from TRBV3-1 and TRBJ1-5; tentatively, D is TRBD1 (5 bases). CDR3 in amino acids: CASSQAGSNQPQHF. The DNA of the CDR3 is TGTGCCAGCAGCCAAGCAGGGAGCAATCAGCCCCAGCATTTT.